This TCR beta chain was retrieved from a study of T cell repertoires in cytomegalovirus infection. Study summary: Peptides in the study included HLA-C-restricted and HLA-B-restricted CMV epitopes. Points from the study as a whole: HLA-C-restricted CMV clonotypes gave the most frequent clonotype in two of eight donors. The cumulative frequency of public TCR beta families identified carriers of CMV plus the relevant HLA.

Comments on this clonotype: Antigen specificity is unknown.

MiXCR, run by TCRdb on the reads, gives a single entry per CDR3 protein. Of some 310,000 distinct CDR3 sequences listed, about 25% are singletons. The sequenced sample was cultured PBMCs, obtained from culture after CMV antigen stimulation. The source of this sequence is a human donor in good health (CMV status not recorded). Some clones in this sample may be carry-over from other donors' samples.

CDR3 DNA: TGTGCCATCCTGGGACAGATGAACACCGGGGAGCTGTTTTTT. This sequence encodes CAILGQMNTGELFF. The chain has TRBV12-3 or TRBV12-4 and TRBJ2-2; 7 nucleotides line up with TRBD1. The CDR3 sequence is 14 residues long. V shed 10 bases, J shed 1 base, and the junction held 6 bases outside the gene matches.